This T cell receptor (beta chain) was obtained from a study of blood T cell repertoires in COVID-19. The wider study: COVID-19 samples from acute and convalescent phases originated in the United States, Italy and Spain. From T cells, B-cell-depleted T cells, or PBMCs came the material, which was cDNA or gDNA.

Per germline, CDR1 SGHVS and CDR2 FQNEAQ. Trimming took off 2 bases at V and 0 bases at J, with 4 bases between the two ends. The CDR3 extends over 14 amino acids. Authors' methods: Estimation of nucleated cell counts was performed using reference gene primer amplification. Method: immunoSEQ multiplex PCR; TCRdb's copy keeps in-frame clones and lacks some. D and trimming were read from the DNA, whereas the V and J calls and clone size are those reported in that table. The sample yields over 120,000 clones, around 78% seen once. The sequenced material came from peripheral blood. The sequence came from a woman aged 60 to 75 with acute or convalescent COVID-19. The chain uses TRBV7-8 and TRBJ2-2; D not certain. In nucleotides, the CDR3 is TGTGCCAGCAGCTTAACTACGAACACCGGGGAGCTGTTTTTT. Amino acid sequence: CASSLTTNTGELFF. Looking up the rest from reference TRBV7-8 and TRBJ2-2 gives the full variable domain: GAGVSQSPRYKVAKRGQDVALRCDPISGHVSLFWYQQALGQGPEFLTYFQNEAQLDKSGLPSDRFFAERPEGSVSTLKIQRTQQEDSAVYLCASSLTTNTGELFFGEGSRLTVL.